Below, 16 T cell receptor beta chains from the same sample are listed, as sequenced in a study of blood T cell repertoires in COVID-19. Here immunoSEQ multiplex PCR was the method, and the copy in TCRdb shows in-frame clones only, minus some. Altogether more than 85,000 clones are present, approximately 82% being singletons, with the ten largest covering more than 9%. The sequencing input was peripheral blood. All receptors come from a man aged 70 or older with acute or convalescent COVID-19.

This clone occurred a few times. The V call is TRBV11-1, the J call TRBJ1-6; D not resolved. The germline V and J ends were trimmed by 1 base and 8 bases, with 9 bases remaining between them. This CDR3 contains 14 residues. The germline V gene has CDR1 SGHAT and CDR2 FQDESV (reference sequence). CDR3 DNA: TGTGCCAGCAGCTTAGGACTGAGCTATTCACCCCTCCACTTT. It encodes CASSLGLSYSPLHF.

The chain recombines TRBV29-1 with TRBJ2-1, with 12 bases aligning to TRBD1. Germline V gene data show CDR1 as SQVTM and CDR2 as ANQGSEA. This CDR3 is built from 16 residues. V lost 6 bases, J lost 12 bases, and 18 bases stayed unmatched. CDR3 in amino acids: CSVVIPPGQGARRQFF. The CDR3 DNA reads as TGCAGCGTAGTTATTCCACCGGGACAGGGGGCCCGGCGGCAGTTCTTC.

The chain employs TRBV18 and TRBJ1-5; D ambiguous. Trimming removed 7 bases from V and 5 bases from J, with 12 bases in between. The CDR3 covers 13 residues. The germline CDR1 and CDR2 sequences are KGHSH and LQKENI. The CDR3 loop reads CASFGGLDQPQHF. DNA of the CDR3: TGTGCCAGCTTCGGCGGGTTAGATCAGCCCCAGCATTTT.

The chain has TRBV24-1 and TRBJ2-7; possible D gene TRBD1, 6 bases. Trimming took off 0 bases at V and 5 bases at J, with 10 bases between the two ends. Germline CDR1 KGHDR, CDR2 SFDVKD. There are 14 residues in the CDR3. The CDR3 loop reads CATSDLWQGNEQYF. The CDR3 coding sequence is TGTGCCACCAGTGATTTGTGGCAGGGGAACGAGCAGTACTTC.

In its sample, this clone was seen once. V and J are TRBV15 and TRBJ1-5, with a weak D call TRBD1 (5 bases). Germline V CDR1 and CDR2: LNHNV, YYDKDF (reference sequence). This CDR3 has 15 amino acids. V was clipped by 5 bases and J by 4 bases, with 15 bases between them. DNA for the CDR3: TGTGCCACCAGCCTAATGACCGGGGGAAATCAGCCCCAGCATTTT. As protein: CATSLMTGGNQPQHF.

This clone has only a few counts. J is TRBJ1-2 and V is TRBV19; weak D call: TRBD1 (5 bases). The CDR3 contains 14 residues. The germline CDR1 and CDR2 sequences are LNHDA and SQIVND (reference sequence). V was shortened by 1 base and J by 4 bases, with 10 bases between the two germline ends. In DNA, the CDR3 is TGTGCCAGTAGTATAGGCGGACAAATCTATGGCTACACCTTC. It yields the protein CASSIGGQIYGYTF.

The rearrangement joins TRBV3-1 (or the pseudogene TRBV3-2) to TRBJ1-1; 8 nucleotides agree with TRBD1. V lost 2 bases to trimming and J lost 9 bases; unmatched junction nucleotides: 11. CDR3 length: 15 amino acids. Germline CDR1 and CDR2: LGHDT and YNNKEL (reference sequence). In DNA, the CDR3 is TGTGCCAGCAGCCAATCCGGACAGGGAGGGACCCAAGCTTTCTTT. As protein: CASSQSGQGGTQAFF.

The chain has TRBV2 and TRBJ1-3; weak D call: TRBD1 (6 bases). CDR1 is SNHLY, CDR2 FYNNEI, per germline. V was clipped by 5 bases and J by 4 bases, with 18 bases between them. This CDR3 has 16 amino acids. The CDR3 is CASSHNRVEGGNTIYF. Here the CDR3 DNA reads TGTGCCAGCAGTCATAACAGGGTTGAGGGCGGAAACACCATATATTTT.

The chain recombines TRBV30 with TRBJ1-3, with a weak D call TRBD1 (6 bases). The CDR3 has 15 residues. The V and J ends lost 3 bases and 2 bases respectively, with 14 bases between them. Germline-derived CDR1 and CDR2 are GTSNPN and SVGIG (reference sequence). DNA for the CDR3: TGTGCCTGGAGGGCTCAGGGGTTCCCTGGAAACACCATATATTTT. The encoded protein is CAWRAQGFPGNTIYF.

The V call is TRBV2, the J call TRBJ1-5; D is perhaps TRBD1 (5 bases). The CDR3 is made up of 15 amino acids. Germline V gene sequence: CDR1 SNHLY, CDR2 FYNNEI. Trimming stripped 1 base from V and 2 bases from J, with 9 bases between. The CDR3: CASSEVWGGNQPQHF. The DNA of the CDR3 is TGTGCCAGCAGTGAAGTATGGGGGGGCAATCAGCCCCAGCATTTT. The full variable domain, its missing parts supplied by reference TRBV2 and TRBJ1-5, is EPEVTQTPSHQVTQMGQEVILRCVPISNHLYFYWYRQILGQKVEFLVSFYNNEISEKSEIFDDQFSVERPDGSNFTLKIRSTKLEDSAMYFCASSEVWGGNQPQHFGDGTRLSIL.

The V gene is TRBV27, the J gene TRBJ2-7; 10 bases are shared with TRBD1. The V segment lost 5 bases and the J segment 5 bases; nucleotides outside the gene matches: 9. Per germline, CDR1 MNHEY and CDR2 SMNVEV (reference sequence). CDR3 length equals 15 residues. CDR3 residues: CASSPLDRGLHEQYF. For the CDR3, the DNA is TGTGCCAGCAGTCCGTTAGACAGGGGGCTGCACGAGCAGTACTTC.

This chain links TRBV6-4 with TRBJ1-1; a weak D match, TRBD1 (5 bases). CDR1 is MRHNA, CDR2 SNTAGT, per germline. Trimming stripped 6 bases from V and 2 bases from J, with 10 bases between. CDR3 length: 13 residues. The CDR3, as DNA: TGTGCCAGCAGGCGGGGGGTTAACACTGAAGCTTTCTTT. This gives the protein CASRRGVNTEAFF.

The chain employs TRBV18 and TRBJ1-2; D is perhaps TRBD1 (6 bases). Germline V gene sequence: CDR1 KGHSH, CDR2 LQKENI. The CDR3 totals 12 residues. Between the trimmed V and J ends, which lost 2 bases and 13 bases, there was a span of 14 bases. CDR3 DNA: TGTGCCAGCTCACCAGGGCAACAGGGAACCACCTTC. Its translation: CASSPGQQGTTF.

This clone was seen more than once but under ten times. The V call is TRBV29-1, the J call TRBJ1-5; the D gene is possibly TRBD1 (6 bases). Germline loops: CDR1 SQVTM, CDR2 ANQGSEA. Trimming took 4 bases from V and 9 from J, leaving 13 bases between them. The CDR3 spans 12 residues. CDR3 loop: CSVGRPQGPQHF. The CDR3 DNA is TGCAGCGTTGGCCGGCCACAGGGGCCCCAGCATTTT.

This rearrangement joins TRBV6-6 to TRBJ2-7; D is perhaps TRBD1 (6 bases). V was shortened by 6 bases and J by 2 bases, with 11 bases between the two germline ends. CDR1 MNHNY and CDR2 SVGAGI come from the germline V gene (reference sequence). The CDR3 contains 13 residues. In nucleotides, the CDR3 is TGTGCCAGCAGGGTTACAGGGACCTACGAGCAGTACTTC. Translated: CASRVTGTYEQYF.

This clone has a handful of counts. The rearrangement joins TRBV18 to TRBJ1-2, with a possible D match to TRBD1 (6 bases). Trimming stripped 3 bases from V and 4 bases from J, with 9 bases between. Per germline, CDR1 KGHSH and CDR2 LQKENI. The CDR3 contains 13 residues. The CDR3 protein is CASSPGALYGYTF. In nucleotides, the CDR3 is TGTGCCAGCTCACCGGGGGCACTCTATGGCTACACCTTC.